The 19 T cell receptor beta chains given below trace back to one sample, sequenced in a study of cytomegalovirus exposure and HLA in healthy donors (dated by TCRdb to about 2017). The library was prepared using the immunoSEQ multiplex PCR assay. For the multiplex PCR, a mixture combining 60 forward primers for TCR Vbeta segments and 13 reverse primers for TCR Jbeta segments was used. TCRdb limited this immuneACCESS table to in-frame rearrangements with V and J called. A share of clones is missing; checked studies link under half to unresolved V genes, and the rest is unexplained. The sample has about 160,000 clones on record, around 68% of them singletons. The ten top clones hold roughly 1.4% of the sample. Sequencing was done on a sample of PBMCs. The receptors stem from a middle-aged man in good health and CMV-seronegative.

CDR3 amino acids: CASSLESGQGAHSEKLFF. CDR3 bases: TGTGCCAGCAGCTTAGAGTCCGGGCAGGGGGCGCATAGTGAAAAACTGTTTTTT. The chain joins TRBV7-8 to TRBJ1-4; TRBD1 aligns across 8 bases. The CDR3 spans 18 residues. Germline V gene sequence: CDR1 SGHVS, CDR2 FQNEAQ. Trimming cost V 1 base and J 7 bases; bases outside gene matches: 14.

The rearrangement uses TRBV18 and TRBJ2-2; the D gene is possibly TRBD1 (5 bases). V was clipped by 0 bases and J by 1 base, with 9 bases between them. This CDR3 has 16 amino acids. The germline CDR1 and CDR2 sequences are KGHSH and LQKENI. The CDR3 DNA reads TGTGCCAGCTCACCACCGGAAGGGGAGAACACCGGGGAGCTGTTTTTT. This translates into CASSPPEGENTGELFF.

The V call is TRBV10-3, the J call TRBJ1-4, with TRBD1 matching over 12 bases. Unmatched junction bases numbered 3, after V lost 2 bases and J lost 8 bases. Germline V gene data show CDR1 as ENHRY and CDR2 as SYGVKD. The CDR3 has 15 amino acids. CDR3 amino acids: CAISETGTGGEKLFF. The CDR3 bases are TGTGCCATCAGTGAGACCGGGACAGGGGGCGAAAAACTGTTTTTT.

This rearrangement joins TRBV19 to TRBJ1-1; a possible D gene is TRBD1 (5 bases). Germline CDR1 reads LNHDA; CDR2 reads SQIVND (reference sequence). This CDR3 has 15 residues. The V end was cut by 5 bases, the J end by 0 bases, with 13 bases between. The CDR3 sequence: CASSVFGHMNTEAFF. In DNA, the CDR3 is TGTGCCAGTAGTGTTTTTGGACACATGAACACTGAAGCTTTCTTT.

The chain combines TRBV29-1 with TRBJ1-2, with D possibly TRBD1 on 6 matching bases. The CDR3 loop spans 12 amino acids. V was pared by 5 bases and J by 2 bases, with 9 bases between. The germline V gene has CDR1 SQVTM and CDR2 ANQGSEA. The CDR3 DNA is TGCAGCGTTAACCAGGGGAACTATGGCTACACCTTC. Encoded protein: CSVNQGNYGYTF.

V is TRBV5-1 and J is TRBJ1-5; D gene ambiguous. Germline V CDR1 and CDR2: SGHRS, YFSETQ. The CDR3 totals 15 residues. Trimming pared 0 bases from V and 3 bases from J, leaving 10 bases between. CDR3 nucleotide sequence: TGCGCCAGCAGCTTGGTTCCAGGCCCCAATCAGCCCCAGCATTTT. Translated, it gives CASSLVPGPNQPQHF.

Only a few counts were recorded for this clone. This rearrangement joins TRBV25-1 to TRBJ2-1; perhaps TRBD1 as D (5 bases). Germline lookup yields CDR1 MGHDK and CDR2 SYGVNS. V was pared by 7 bases and J by 5 bases, with 18 bases between. The CDR3 has 15 residues. This CDR3 is CASTPRGFLDNEQFF. The CDR3 DNA sequence: TGTGCCAGCACCCCTAGGGGATTTCTGGACAATGAGCAGTTCTTC.

The genes are TRBV11-3 and TRBJ1-1; 10 bases fit TRBD1. J lost 1 base, V lost 5 bases, and 7 bases had no gene match. The CDR3 runs 16 residues. The germline V gene encodes CDR1 SGHNT and CDR2 YENEEA. The CDR3: CASSLGTGATNTEAFF. In DNA form, the CDR3 reads TGTGCCAGCAGCCTGGGGACAGGGGCAACGAACACTGAAGCTTTCTTT.

V usage is TRBV5-6 and J usage is TRBJ2-7; 7 bases align to TRBD2. J gave up 7 bases and V 0 bases, and 10 bases lay outside the gene matches. The CDR3 totals 15 residues. CDR1 and CDR2 (germline): SGHDT, YYEEEE. The CDR3: CASSLVVAGAWEQYF. The CDR3 DNA is TGTGCCAGCAGCTTGGTGGTAGCGGGTGCTTGGGAGCAGTACTTC.

This clone was counted a few times. The rearrangement uses TRBV11-2 and TRBJ1-1; a possible D gene is TRBD1 (6 bases). In germline, CDR1 is SGHAT, CDR2 FQNNGV. Trimming left V 7 bases short and J 0 bases short, with 15 bases between. This CDR3 contains 15 residues. The CDR3 DNA follows: TGTGCCAGCACTCCTCAACAGGGACTGAACACTGAAGCTTTCTTT. Translated: CASTPQQGLNTEAFF.

This clone was counted only a few times. V is TRBV6-5 and J is TRBJ1-6; 7 nucleotides line up with TRBD1. The CDR3 has 15 residues. V lost 6 bases and J lost 6; bases outside the gene matches: 8. Germline assignment: CDR1 MNHEY and CDR2 SVGAGI. CDR3 nucleotides: TGTGCCAGCAGAGATGGACAGGCCTCTAATTCACCCCTCCACTTT. Translated: CASRDGQASNSPLHF.

The gene calls are TRBV7-9 and TRBJ1-2, with TRBD1 matching 7 bases. The CDR3 covers 14 residues. Germline V gene sequence: CDR1 SEHNR, CDR2 FQNEAQ (reference sequence). With 5 bases clipped from V and 1 base from J, the junction kept 4 bases outside the gene matches. The CDR3 DNA reads as TGTGCCAGCAGCGCCTACAGGGGTAACTATGGCTACACCTTC. It codes for CASSAYRGNYGYTF.

CDR3 in DNA: TGCAGCGTTGGCACGGACTTTAACTATGGCTACACCTTC. It specifies CSVGTDFNYGYTF. J is TRBJ1-2 and V is TRBV29-1; the D is unclear. The germline V gene encodes CDR1 SQVTM and CDR2 ANQGSEA. Trimming stripped 4 bases from V and 1 base from J, with 10 bases between. CDR3 size: 13 residues.

This chain connects TRBV5-1 to TRBJ2-7, with TRBD2 identical over 11 bases. The germline V gene has CDR1 SGHRS and CDR2 YFSETQ. CDR3 length: 15 amino acids. Trimming cost V 3 bases and J 3 bases; bases outside gene matches: 5. CDR3 protein: CASSYGTSGVYEQYF. The CDR3 region has the DNA TGCGCCAGCAGCTACGGGACTAGCGGAGTCTACGAGCAGTACTTC.

This clone occurred once. The chain carries TRBV9 and TRBJ2-7, with TRBD1 identical over 10 bases. The J segment lost 7 bases and the V segment lost 4 bases, leaving 8 bases of the junction unmatched. The CDR3 runs 14 residues. Germline V gene sequence: CDR1 SGDLS, CDR2 YYNGEE. In DNA, the CDR3 is TGTGCCAGCAGCCTACATGACAGGGGGCGAGAGCAGTACTTC. Amino acid sequence: CASSLHDRGREQYF.

The chain carries TRBV15 and TRBJ2-3, with TRBD1 identical over 10 bases. The CDR3 has 16 residues. Germline loops: CDR1 LNHNV, CDR2 YYDKDF (reference sequence). V lost 5 bases, J lost 2 bases, and 7 bases stayed unmatched. In DNA, the CDR3 is TGTGCCACCAGCCGTCCGGGACAGGGGATCACAGATACGCAGTATTTT. It yields the protein CATSRPGQGITDTQYF.

CDR3 amino acids: CASSSGQDFYGYTF. CDR3 coding DNA: TGTGCCAGCAGCTCTGGACAGGATTTCTATGGCTACACCTTC. The V and J genes are TRBV5-4 and TRBJ1-2; 7 bases line up with TRBD1. Losses at the gene ends were 3 bases for V and 4 bases for J; bases not matched to a gene: 6. Germline assignment: CDR1 SGHNT and CDR2 YYREEE (reference sequence). The CDR3 sequence is 14 residues long.

V and J are TRBV6-1 and TRBJ1-1; a possible D gene is TRBD1 (5 bases). The V and J ends lost 2 bases and 4 bases respectively, with 14 bases between them. CDR1 and CDR2 from the germline V gene are MNHNS and SASEGT. The CDR3 has 15 residues. The CDR3 DNA follows: TGTGCCAGCAGTGAATTGGGCAGGGCGACCACTGAAGCTTTCTTT. Translated: CASSELGRATTEAFF.

The chain carries TRBV10-3 and TRBJ1-2; D ambiguous. V gave up 3 bases and J gave up 1 base, with 6 bases separating them. From germline, CDR1 is ENHRY and CDR2 SYGVKD. The CDR3 has 13 residues. The CDR3 spells CAISESGNYGYTF. The DNA for the CDR3 is TGTGCCATCAGTGAATCGGGTAACTATGGCTACACCTTC.